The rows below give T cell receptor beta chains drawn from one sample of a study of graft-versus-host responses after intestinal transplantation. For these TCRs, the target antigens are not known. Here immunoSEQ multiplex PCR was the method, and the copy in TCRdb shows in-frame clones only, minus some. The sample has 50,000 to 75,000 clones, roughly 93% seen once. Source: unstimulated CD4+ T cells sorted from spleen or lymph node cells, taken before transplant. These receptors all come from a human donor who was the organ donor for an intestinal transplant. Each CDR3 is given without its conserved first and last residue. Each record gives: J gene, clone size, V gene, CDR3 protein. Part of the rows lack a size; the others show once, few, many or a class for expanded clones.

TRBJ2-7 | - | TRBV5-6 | ASSLATSGMLYEQY
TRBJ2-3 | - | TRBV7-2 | ASSLAGTSAFTDTQY
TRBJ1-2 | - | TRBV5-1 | ASSLGGSDGGYT
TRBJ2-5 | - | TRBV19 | ASSMSSPLGTQY
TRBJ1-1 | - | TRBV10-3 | AISVGQTNTEAF
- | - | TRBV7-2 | AGSLVVGALDEQY
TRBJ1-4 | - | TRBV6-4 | ASSREAGEKLF
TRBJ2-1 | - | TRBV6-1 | ASSEEPAYGEQF
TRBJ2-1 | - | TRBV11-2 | ASSPPLKRGVYNEQF
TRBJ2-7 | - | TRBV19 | ASSGPGGRLEQY
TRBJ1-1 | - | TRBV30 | ACEPGRGRNTEAF
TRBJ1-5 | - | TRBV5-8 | ASSRGGNQPQH
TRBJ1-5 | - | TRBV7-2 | ASSFTGSNQPQH
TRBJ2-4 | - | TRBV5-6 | ASSFGEGLPLAKNIQY
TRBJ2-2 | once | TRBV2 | ASSSPGTGRYTGELF
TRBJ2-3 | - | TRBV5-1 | ASSLVARDTQY
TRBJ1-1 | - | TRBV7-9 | ASSLRSGEAF
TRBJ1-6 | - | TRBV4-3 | ASSRQTGQGFSPLH
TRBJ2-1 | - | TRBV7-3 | ASSPTPGGLYNEQF
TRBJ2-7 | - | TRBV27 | ASSTRQTSGGSYEQY
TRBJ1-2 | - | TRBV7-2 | ASSLASGTTYGYT
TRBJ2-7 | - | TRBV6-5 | ASRYRLAGGYEQY
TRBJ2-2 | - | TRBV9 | ASSVDGGLRPGELF
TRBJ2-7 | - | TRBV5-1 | ASSLSRSSYEQY
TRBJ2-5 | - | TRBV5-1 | ASRFQETQY
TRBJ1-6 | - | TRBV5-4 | ASSLGRGYNSPLH
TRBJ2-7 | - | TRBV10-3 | AISPGTGPYEQY
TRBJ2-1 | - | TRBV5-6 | ASSQDRLLYNEQF
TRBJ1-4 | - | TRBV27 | ASSSRTGAEKLF
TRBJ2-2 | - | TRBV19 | ASSIQAPNTGELF
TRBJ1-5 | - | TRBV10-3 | AITPDRAGSQPQH
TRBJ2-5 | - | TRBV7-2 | ASSLGSRWARETQY
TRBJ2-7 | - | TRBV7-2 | ASSPRDSTYEQY
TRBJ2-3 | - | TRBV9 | ASGTLSDTQY
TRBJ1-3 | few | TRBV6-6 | ASSWTEHGGNTIY
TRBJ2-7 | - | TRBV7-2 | ASSRSPGQIYEQY
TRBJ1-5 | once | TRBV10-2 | ATTGGNQPQH
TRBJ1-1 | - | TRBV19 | ASSIAGQLNTEAF
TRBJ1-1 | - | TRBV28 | ASSFEGRRPVEAF
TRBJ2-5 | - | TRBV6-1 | ASSEGLAGGQETQY
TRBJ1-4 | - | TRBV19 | ASSRGGSEKLF
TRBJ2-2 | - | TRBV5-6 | ASSLIASGPGELF
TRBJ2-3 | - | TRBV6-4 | ASSVRGQIPPTDTQY
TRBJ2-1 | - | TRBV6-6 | ASRTPPAGGEQF
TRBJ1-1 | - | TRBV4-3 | ASSQDPGGDTEAF
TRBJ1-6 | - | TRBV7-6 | ASSLKPPGPLSYNSPLH
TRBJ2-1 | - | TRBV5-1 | ASSPDRAGNEQF
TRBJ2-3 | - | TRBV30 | AWGLTYPTDTQY
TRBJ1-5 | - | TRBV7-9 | ASSLDSGGGGNQPQH
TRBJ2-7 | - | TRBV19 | ASSIDRSRSYEQY
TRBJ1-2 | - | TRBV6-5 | ASSRQTFYGYT
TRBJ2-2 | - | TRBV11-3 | ASSSGTGTNTGELF
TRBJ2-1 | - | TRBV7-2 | ASSRYNEQF
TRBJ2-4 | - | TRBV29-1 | SVSPQGKNIQY
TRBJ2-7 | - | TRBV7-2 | ASSLEAGPYEQY
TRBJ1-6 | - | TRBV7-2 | ASSLSRNYNSPLH
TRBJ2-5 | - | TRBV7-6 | ASSLEWETQY
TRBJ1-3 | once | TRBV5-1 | ASSLTGTGNTIY
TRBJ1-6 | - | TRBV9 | ASSLSGGDNSPLH
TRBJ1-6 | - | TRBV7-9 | ASSARLGGMLSNSPLH